This TCR beta chain was captured by sequencing in a study of cytomegalovirus exposure and HLA in healthy donors. The overall study: Some 200 million T cells yielded approximately 100 million unique TCR beta sequences, as an earlier analysis found.

With 60 Vbeta and 13 Jbeta primers, the PCR was carried out. TCRdb's copy holds only in-frame clones and misses some; the assay was immunoSEQ multiplex PCR. The sample includes approximately 150,000 clones, about 71% of them seen just once. The CDR3 runs to 14 residues. Germline loops: CDR1 SGDLS, CDR2 YYNGEE. The ends lost 4 bases at V and 9 bases at J; junction bases unmatched: 5. Input material: PBMCs. This sequence joins TRBV9 and TRBJ1-6; 9 bases align to TRBD1. The TCR was taken from a man aged 45-65 years in good health and CMV-seronegative. Here the CDR3 DNA reads TGTGCCAGCAGCTCTCGACAGGGGGGTTCACCCCTCCACTTT. Its translation: CASSSRQGGSPLHF.